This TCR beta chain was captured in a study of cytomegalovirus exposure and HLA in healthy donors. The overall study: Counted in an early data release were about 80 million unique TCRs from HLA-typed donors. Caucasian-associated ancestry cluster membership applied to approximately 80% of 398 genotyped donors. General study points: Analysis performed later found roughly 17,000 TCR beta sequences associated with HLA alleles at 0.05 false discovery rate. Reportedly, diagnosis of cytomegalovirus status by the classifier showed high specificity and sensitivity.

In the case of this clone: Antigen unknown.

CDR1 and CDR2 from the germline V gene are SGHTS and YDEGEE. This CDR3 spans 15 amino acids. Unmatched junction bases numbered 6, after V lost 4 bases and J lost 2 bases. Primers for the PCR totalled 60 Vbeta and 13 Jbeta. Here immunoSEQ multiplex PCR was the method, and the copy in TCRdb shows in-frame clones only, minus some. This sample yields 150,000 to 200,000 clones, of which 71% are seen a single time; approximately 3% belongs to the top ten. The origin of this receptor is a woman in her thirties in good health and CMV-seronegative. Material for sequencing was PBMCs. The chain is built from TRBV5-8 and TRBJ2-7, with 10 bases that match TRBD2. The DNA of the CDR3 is TGTGCCAGCAGCCGAGGGACTAGCGAGACCTACGAGCAGTACTTC. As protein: CASSRGTSETYEQYF.